The rows below give T cell receptor beta chains drawn from one sample of a study of PD-1 blockade in classical Hodgkin lymphoma. Libraries were prepared by immunoSEQ multiplex PCR; TCRdb keeps only in-frame clonotypes and omits some of them. The data show nearly 25,000 clones, 91% seen once. Sequencing was done on a sample of CD4+ T cells from blood. Every receptor here comes from a human donor with classical Hodgkin lymphoma. The CDR3 runs from the conserved cysteine through the conserved F or W. D genes are given only for firm matches. The size of a clone is reported for some rows only, either as once, few or many, or as a class for expanded clones.

DNA: TGTGCCAGCAGCTTCGACAGCTACTATGGCTACACCTTC; CDR3: CASSFDSYYGYTF; size: few; J: TRBJ1-2; V: TRBV7-9; D: NA
DNA: TGTGCCAGCAGCCAAGATTCGGGGGGGGACACCGGGGAGCTGTTTTTT; CDR3: CASSQDSGGDTGELFF; size: NA; J: TRBJ2-2; V: TRBV4-2; D: TRBD2
DNA: TGTGCCAGCAGCTTATCTGCGGGGGGACCCTACGAGCAGTACTTC; CDR3: CASSLSAGGPYEQYF; size: NA; J: TRBJ2-7; V: TRBV7-2; D: TRBD2
DNA: TGTGCCAGCAGCCCGGGGACAGGGTTGGGCACTGAAGCTTTCTTT; CDR3: CASSPGTGLGTEAFF; size: once; J: TRBJ1-1; V: TRBV5-6; D: TRBD1
DNA: TGCGCCAGCAGCCACCGGGAGGGGGCTAGGTTCGCCGAATCCTATAATTCACCCCTCCACTTT; CDR3: CASSHREGARFAESYNSPLHF; size: NA; J: TRBJ1-6; V: TRBV4-1; D: TRBD1
DNA: TGTGCCACGGGGCAGACATCTAGCACAGATACGCAGTATTTT; CDR3: CATGQTSSTDTQYF; size: NA; J: TRBJ2-3; V: TRBV19; D: NA
DNA: TGTGCCAGCAGCTCCGGCCTCGTCGAGACCCAGTACTTC; CDR3: CASSSGLVETQYF; size: NA; J: TRBJ2-5; V: TRBV7-2; D: NA
DNA: TGTGCCACCAGCGGCCGGGACTCATATGGCTACACCTTC; CDR3: CATSGRDSYGYTF; size: NA; J: TRBJ1-2; V: TRBV15; D: NA
DNA: TGTGCCAGCAGTGCGGTAGCGGGGGGGCAGGAGACCCAGTACTTC; CDR3: CASSAVAGGQETQYF; size: NA; J: TRBJ2-5; V: TRBV2; D: TRBD2
DNA: TGTGCCAGCAGCTTAATTTATTCAGGCTGCACCTTC; CDR3: CASSLIYSGCTF; size: once; J: TRBJ1-2; V: TRBV13; D: NA
DNA: TGCGCCAGCAGTTGGGACAGCAATCAGCCCCAGCATTTT; CDR3: CASSWDSNQPQHF; size: NA; J: TRBJ1-5; V: TRBV5-1; D: NA
DNA: TGTGCCAGCAGTGAATCGGGGGCAGGGGGCTACAATGAGCAGTTCTTC; CDR3: CASSESGAGGYNEQFF; size: NA; J: TRBJ2-1; V: TRBV25-1; D: NA
DNA: TGTGCCAGCAGCTTACAAGCGGGGGGGTTGGACGAGCAGTACTTC; CDR3: CASSLQAGGLDEQYF; size: NA; J: TRBJ2-7; V: TRBV7-2; D: TRBD2
DNA: TGTGCCAGCTCACGGGGACTAGAGGGAGAGACCCAGTACTTC; CDR3: CASSRGLEGETQYF; size: NA; J: TRBJ2-5; V: TRBV18; D: TRBD2
DNA: TGTGCCAGCAGTTCGTTGGTGGCTATGGGGGGCTACACCTTC; CDR3: CASSSLVAMGGYTF; size: NA; J: TRBJ1-2; V: TRBV25-1; D: NA
DNA: TGTGCCAGCAGATACTCCGGGACTAGCGGAGAAGAGCAGTACTTC; CDR3: CASRYSGTSGEEQYF; size: NA; J: TRBJ2-7; V: TRBV11-2; D: TRBD2
DNA: TGTGCCAGCGGGGCAGGATGGTCCATATATTTT; CDR3: CASGAGWSIYF; size: once; J: TRBJ1-3; V: TRBV28; D: NA
DNA: TGTGCCAGCAGCCAGCGGACAGGGCGGAACACCGGGGAGCTGTTTTTT; CDR3: CASSQRTGRNTGELFF; size: NA; J: TRBJ2-2; V: TRBV11-3; D: TRBD1
DNA: TGCGCCAGCAGCTATGGTGGTGGGGACACCGGGGAGCTGTTTTTT; CDR3: CASSYGGGDTGELFF; size: NA; J: TRBJ2-2; V: TRBV5-1; D: NA
DNA: TGTGCCAGCGTGGGGTTGAACACTGAAGCTTTCTTT; CDR3: CASVGLNTEAFF; size: NA; J: TRBJ1-1; V: TRBV10-3; D: NA
DNA: TGTGCCAGCAGCCCGGGACATATGAACACTGAAGCTTTCTTT; CDR3: CASSPGHMNTEAFF; size: NA; J: TRBJ1-1; V: TRBV7-3; D: NA
DNA: TGTGCCAGCAGCTTACGGGGAGGCGCAGGGGTTACAGATACGCAGTATTTT; CDR3: CASSLRGGAGVTDTQYF; size: NA; J: TRBJ2-3; V: TRBV11-2; D: NA
DNA: TGCGCCAGCAGCCCCCGGTTGGGACTAGCGCCTAACACCGGGGAGCTGTTTTTT; CDR3: CASSPRLGLAPNTGELFF; size: NA; J: TRBJ2-2; V: TRBV5-1; D: TRBD2
DNA: TGTGCCAGCAGCCATTGGTCGAAATGGCACTCTGGAAACACCATATATTTT; CDR3: CASSHWSKWHSGNTIYF; size: NA; J: TRBJ1-3; V: TRBV7-9; D: NA
DNA: TGCAGTGCTACCAGAAGGGAGACCCAGTACTTC; CDR3: CSATRRETQYF; size: NA; J: TRBJ2-5; V: TRBV20-1; D: NA
DNA: TGTGCCAGCAGCCAGAGCGGCCCAGAGACCCAGTACTTC; CDR3: CASSQSGPETQYF; size: NA; J: TRBJ2-5; V: TRBV11-3; D: NA
DNA: TGCGCCAGCAGCTTGGCGGGACAGAACACTGAAGCTTTCTTT; CDR3: CASSLAGQNTEAFF; size: NA; J: TRBJ1-1; V: TRBV5-1; D: NA
DNA: TGTGCCAGTACCGAAGGACAGGGGGCCACTGAAGCTTTCTTT; CDR3: CASTEGQGATEAFF; size: few; J: TRBJ1-1; V: TRBV19; D: TRBD1
DNA: TGTGCCAGCAGCTATAGGGGCTCTAGCCCCTACAATGAGCAGTTCTTC; CDR3: CASSYRGSSPYNEQFF; size: NA; J: TRBJ2-1; V: TRBV7-6; D: NA
DNA: TGTGCCAGCAGCTTCGAGGGCACAGATACGCAGTATTTT; CDR3: CASSFEGTDTQYF; size: NA; J: TRBJ2-3; V: TRBV7-2; D: NA
DNA: TGTGCCAGCAGGTACAGGGAAAAACTGTTTTTT; CDR3: CASRYREKLFF; size: few; J: TRBJ1-4; V: TRBV27; D: NA
DNA: TGTGCCAGCAGCGTAGGGAGAGTGCGGGATACGCAGTATTTT; CDR3: CASSVGRVRDTQYF; size: NA; J: TRBJ2-3; V: TRBV9; D: NA
DNA: TGCGCCAGCAGCACGGGACAGGGATGGGATGAAAAACTGTTTTTT; CDR3: CASSTGQGWDEKLFF; size: NA; J: TRBJ1-4; V: TRBV5-1; D: TRBD1
DNA: TGTGCCAGCAGCTTGGGTCATTTCGTACTGGGACAAATAGGCTACTATGGCTACACCTTC; CDR3: CASSLGHFVLGQIGYYGYTF; size: NA; J: TRBJ1-2; V: TRBV5-5; D: NA
DNA: TGTGCCAGCAGGCGGGGGGGTCAGGACACTGAAGCTTTCTTT; CDR3: CASRRGGQDTEAFF; size: NA; J: TRBJ1-1; V: TRBV13; D: NA
DNA: TGTGCCAGCAGCTTAGACCCTAGCCCCAATGAGCAGTTCTTC; CDR3: CASSLDPSPNEQFF; size: NA; J: TRBJ2-1; V: TRBV7-3; D: NA
DNA: TGCAGCGTTCAACAGGGCCTCAATCAGCCCCAGCATTTT; CDR3: CSVQQGLNQPQHF; size: NA; J: TRBJ1-5; V: TRBV29-1; D: NA
DNA: TGTGCCAGCAGCGCAGGGGAGATTTGGGCAGATACGCAGTATTTT; CDR3: CASSAGEIWADTQYF; size: NA; J: TRBJ2-3; V: TRBV9; D: NA
DNA: TGTGCCAGCAGCTTAGATCCTCGCACAGATACGCAGTATTTT; CDR3: CASSLDPRTDTQYF; size: NA; J: TRBJ2-3; V: TRBV11-3; D: NA
DNA: TGTGCCAGCAGCGTAGGGGCCCTAGTAACGAACACCGGGGAGCTGTTTTTT; CDR3: CASSVGALVTNTGELFF; size: NA; J: TRBJ2-2; V: TRBV9; D: NA
DNA: TGTGCCAGTAGTGTCCTCATCACAGGGGGCTCAGGTCAGCCCCAGCATTTT; CDR3: CASSVLITGGSGQPQHF; size: few; J: TRBJ1-5; V: TRBV19; D: TRBD1
DNA: TGCGCCAGCAGCCAGACAGCTAACACCGGGGAGCTGTTTTTT; CDR3: CASSQTANTGELFF; size: NA; J: TRBJ2-2; V: TRBV5-1; D: NA
DNA: TGTGCCAGCAGTGGCTCCGGGACAGGGAGTAGCGAGCAGTACTTC; CDR3: CASSGSGTGSSEQYF; size: NA; J: TRBJ2-7; V: TRBV25-1; D: TRBD1
DNA: TGTGCCAGCAGCAGCCAATATCAGCCCCAGCATTTT; CDR3: CASSSQYQPQHF; size: NA; J: TRBJ1-5; V: TRBV9; D: NA
DNA: TGTGCCAGCAGTGACTCCAAGGGACTAGCGAGTTGTCTCGGGGAGCTGTTTTTT; CDR3: CASSDSKGLASCLGELFF; size: NA; J: TRBJ2-2; V: TRBV6-4; D: TRBD2
DNA: TGTGCCAGCAGTTATCCCGGGAGTGGGCCCCAGCATTTT; CDR3: CASSYPGSGPQHF; size: few; J: TRBJ1-5; V: TRBV6-6; D: NA
DNA: TGTGCCAGCAGCTTAGTGGTATCTCGACTAGCGGGGAATTACGAGCAGTACTTC; CDR3: CASSLVVSRLAGNYEQYF; size: NA; J: TRBJ2-7; V: TRBV7-2; D: TRBD2
DNA: TGTGCCAGCAGTTCCCCGGACGGCGTGCAAGTGCAGTACTTC; CDR3: CASSSPDGVQVQYF; size: NA; J: TRBJ2-7; V: TRBV6-5; D: NA
DNA: TGTGCCAGCAGTGTACGTGGACAGGGACTCGAGCAGTACTTC; CDR3: CASSVRGQGLEQYF; size: NA; J: TRBJ2-7; V: TRBV2; D: TRBD1
DNA: TGTGCCAGCACCCCGGGACAGGGGGCATCATGCGAGCAGTACTTC; CDR3: CASTPGQGASCEQYF; size: NA; J: TRBJ2-7; V: TRBV21-1; D: NA
DNA: TGTGCCAGCAGCCTAAAGCGTATCCGGGACACAAGGCGGGAGACCCAGTACTTC; CDR3: CASSLKRIRDTRRETQYF; size: NA; J: TRBJ2-5; V: TRBV14; D: NA